The 11 T cell receptor beta chains below were found in one sample sequenced in a study of shared clonotypes between healthy human individuals. Data came from immunoSEQ multiplex PCR; TCRdb stores just in-frame clones and leaves some out. The sample shows around 430,000 clones, roughly 77% of them seen only once. Sequencing used PBMCs. These receptors were collected from a woman aged 40 to 55 in good health. Some clones in this sample may be carry-over from other donors' samples.

This chain connects TRBV27 to TRBJ2-2; 14 bases agree with TRBD2. The CDR3 runs to 19 residues. Losses at the gene ends were 6 bases for V and 5 bases for J; bases not matched to a gene: 14. Germline loops: CDR1 MNHEY, CDR2 SMNVEV (reference sequence). Here the CDR3 DNA reads TGTGCCAGCAGCCACACCCCAGGGACTAGCGGGAGAGGGACCGGGGAGCTGTTTTTT. This encodes CASSHTPGTSGRGTGELFF.

Of note for this clone: Because it lacks the conserved phenylalanine or tryptophan at the end, this CDR3 is likely a read error. The DNA is omitted, as the CDR3 cannot be located on it reliably, and the CDR3 follows TCRdb's listing. The CDR3: CASSPPEGGPPQK. V is TRBV28 and J is TRBJ2-7; the table's D gene call, TRBD1, was not cross checked with the DNA. The germline CDR1 and CDR2 sequences are MDHEN and SYDVKM. From its first to its last residue, the CDR3 has 13 amino acids.

The CDR3 here is CASSVTGAFTEAFF. The CDR3 DNA reads as TGTGCCAGTAGTGTAACAGGGGCGTTCACTGAAGCTTTCTTT. J is TRBJ1-1 and V is TRBV19; 7 nucleotides agree with TRBD1. The J segment lost 4 bases and the V segment lost 5 bases, leaving 7 bases of the junction unmatched. CDR1 and CDR2 from the germline V gene are LNHDA and SQIVND (reference sequence). This CDR3 has 14 residues.

The chain links TRBV9 to TRBJ1-2, with D possibly TRBD1 on 5 matching bases. V shed 0 bases and J shed 0 bases, with 9 bases lying between them. Germline V gene sequence: CDR1 SGDLS, CDR2 YYNGEE. This CDR3 has 15 amino acids. The CDR3 loop reads CASSVGAGPNYGYTF. In DNA, the CDR3 is TGTGCCAGCAGCGTAGGGGCAGGGCCTAACTATGGCTACACCTTC.

The chain combines TRBV5-1 with TRBJ1-1; 8 nucleotides agree with TRBD1. The CDR3 has 14 residues. Germline loops: CDR1 SGHRS, CDR2 YFSETQ. The V segment lost 4 bases and the J segment 5 bases; nucleotides outside the gene matches: 7. The CDR3 loop reads CASSPGQGLTEAFF. CDR3 nucleotides: TGCGCCAGCAGCCCCGGACAGGGTCTGACTGAAGCTTTCTTT.

The rearrangement links TRBV28 to TRBJ1-1; D is ambiguous. V shed 4 bases and J shed 2 bases, with 11 bases lying between them. Germline V gene data show CDR1 as MDHEN and CDR2 as SYDVKM. The CDR3 covers 14 residues. CDR3: CASSWAATNTEAFF. The CDR3 region has the DNA TGTGCCAGCAGTTGGGCAGCGACAAACACTGAAGCTTTCTTT.

The J gene is TRBJ2-1, the V gene TRBV28, with TRBD2 matching over 11 bases. Germline CDR1 reads MDHEN; CDR2 reads SYDVKM. V lost 6 bases, J lost 3 bases, and 16 bases stayed unmatched. This CDR3 is 19 amino acids long. In nucleotides, the CDR3 is TGTGCCAGCAGCCCCCCCGGACTAGCGGGCAGAGGGATCTACAATGAGCAGTTCTTC. It codes for CASSPPGLAGRGIYNEQFF.

This clone was detected only once. This chain joins TRBV11-2 and TRBJ2-6; D possibly corresponds to TRBD1 (5 bases). Deletions cut 6 bases from V and 0 bases from J, with 12 bases between. Germline lookup yields CDR1 SGHAT and CDR2 FQNNGV. The CDR3 runs to 16 residues. CDR3 loop: CASRVGASSGANVLTF. The CDR3 nucleotides read TGTGCCAGCAGGGTTGGGGCGAGCTCTGGGGCCAACGTCCTGACTTTC. Drawing the rest from reference TRBV11-2 and TRBJ2-6, the complete variable domain is EAGVAQSPRYKIIEKRQSVAFWCNPISGHATLYWYQQILGQGPKLLIQFQNNGVVDDSQLPKDRFSAERLKGVDSTLKIQPAKLEDSAVYLCASRVGASSGANVLTFGAGSRLTVL.

This clone appeared once. This rearrangement joins TRBV19 to TRBJ2-7; tentatively, D is TRBD2 (6 bases). The germline V gene encodes CDR1 LNHDA and CDR2 SQIVND (reference sequence). This CDR3 spans 14 amino acids. V lost 0 bases to trimming and J lost 2 bases, with 8 bases between them. As DNA, the CDR3 is TGTGCCAGTAGTATAGAAGCGGGCGCCTACGAGCAGTACTTC. Translating gives CASSIEAGAYEQYF.

This chain links TRBV4-3 with TRBJ1-1; TRBD1 agrees at 7 bases. The length of the CDR3 is 16 residues. CDR1 is LGHNA, CDR2 YSLEER, per germline. The V and J ends lost 0 bases and 10 bases, in that order; junction bases with no gene match: 14. The CDR3 nucleotides are TGCGCCAGCAGCCAAGATCTTGGGTCAGGGGGGCAGGGAGCTTTCTTT. Encoded protein: CASSQDLGSGGQGAFF.

The chain couples TRBV7-2 to TRBJ2-1; the D is unclear. This CDR3 has 15 amino acids. Germline V gene lookup returns CDR1 SGHTA and CDR2 FQGNSA. The ends were cut back, 1 base at V and 9 bases at J, with 16 bases in the middle. CDR3 in amino acids: CASSLVQLASGEQFF. In nucleotides, the CDR3 is TGTGCCAGCAGCTTAGTCCAGCTTGCGTCGGGTGAGCAGTTCTTC.